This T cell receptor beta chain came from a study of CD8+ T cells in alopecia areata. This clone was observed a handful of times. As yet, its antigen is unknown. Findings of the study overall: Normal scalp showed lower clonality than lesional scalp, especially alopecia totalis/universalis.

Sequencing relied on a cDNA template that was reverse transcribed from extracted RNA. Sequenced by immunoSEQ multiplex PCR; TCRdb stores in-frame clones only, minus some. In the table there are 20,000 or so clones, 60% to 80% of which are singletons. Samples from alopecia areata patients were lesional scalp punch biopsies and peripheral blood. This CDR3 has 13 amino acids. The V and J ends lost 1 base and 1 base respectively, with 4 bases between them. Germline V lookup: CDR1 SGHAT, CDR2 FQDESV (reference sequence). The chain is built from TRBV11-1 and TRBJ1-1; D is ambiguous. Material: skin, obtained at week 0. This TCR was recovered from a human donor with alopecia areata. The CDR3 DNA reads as TGTGCCAGCAGCTTAGAAGAGAACACTGAAGCTTTCTTT. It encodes CASSLEENTEAFF.